This paragraph reports one T cell receptor beta chain. Its antigen remains unidentified. Researchers built TCR beta libraries using quantitative 5'-RACE with molecular barcodes. MiXCR was run by TCRdb on the 5' RACE reads, yielding one entry per CDR3 protein. The sample lists under 120,000 distinct CDR3 sequences, under 30% occurring once. V gave up 0 bases and J gave up 6 bases, with 13 bases separating them. The germline V gene has CDR1 SGHDN and CDR2 FVKESK. The CDR3 contains 15 residues. This entry comes from a study of CD8 T cells in ankylosing spondylitis. General study results and limits: Made up of fewer than 10 highly homologous variants, a TCR beta motif appeared characteristic of ankylosing spondylitis blood. Researchers report that disease-linked clones proved CD8+ and relatively rare in peripheral blood.

The chain links TRBV14 to TRBJ2-3; possibly TRBD1 or TRBD2 for D (5 bases each). The specimen sequenced was synovial fluid, either unsorted or a sorted T cell fraction (not recorded which). This TCR was recovered from a male donor with ankylosing spondylitis. The CDR3 DNA reads TGTGCCAGCAGCCAAGATCTCCAGGGCGGGGATACGCAGTATTTT. Its protein is CASSQDLQGGDTQYF.